This T cell receptor (beta chain) was profiled in a study of T cell clonality in common variable immunodeficiency. General study findings and limits: In common variable immunodeficiency, TCR beta chains reportedly carried fewer deletions and N-nucleotide insertions.

This clone came up many times. Its antigen remains unidentified. The observed sequence ends 3 residues before the CDR3 terminus, with the missing tail filled in from the germline J gene. Blood samples were heparinized, about 4.5 to 8.5 ml per donor. TCRdb keeps only in-frame clones here, not all; method: immunoSEQ multiplex PCR. This sample has 50,000 or so clones and no singletons, with about 6% in the ten largest. The CDR3 runs to 15 residues. Unmatched junction bases numbered 13, after V lost 8 bases and J lost 5 bases. Germline loops: CDR1 SSHAT, CDR2 FNYEAQ (reference sequence). The V and J genes are TRBV7-7 and TRBJ2-7, with TRBD2 identical over 9 bases. This sequence originates from a person between 18 and 69 years old in good health. Sequenced input: peripheral blood mononuclear cells. The CDR3: CASGGRRGGHDEQYF. The CDR3 bases that were read are TGTGCCAGCGGGGGCCGGCGGGGGGGCCACGACGAG.